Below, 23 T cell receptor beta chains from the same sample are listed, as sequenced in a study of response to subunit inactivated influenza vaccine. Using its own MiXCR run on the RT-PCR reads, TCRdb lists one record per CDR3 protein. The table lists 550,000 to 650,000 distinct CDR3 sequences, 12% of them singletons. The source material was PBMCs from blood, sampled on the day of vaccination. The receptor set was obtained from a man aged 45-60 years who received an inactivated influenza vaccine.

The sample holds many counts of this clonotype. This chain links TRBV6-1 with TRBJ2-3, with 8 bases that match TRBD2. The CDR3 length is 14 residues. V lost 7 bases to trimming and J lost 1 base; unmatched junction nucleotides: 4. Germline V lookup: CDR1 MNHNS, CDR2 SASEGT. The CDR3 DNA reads TGTGCCAGCACCCAGACTAGCGGCACAGATACGCAGTATTTT. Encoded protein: CASTQTSGTDTQYF.

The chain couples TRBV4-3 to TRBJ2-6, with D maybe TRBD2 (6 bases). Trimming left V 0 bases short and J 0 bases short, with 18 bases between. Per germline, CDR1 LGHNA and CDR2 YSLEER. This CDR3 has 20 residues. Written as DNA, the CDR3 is TGCGCCAGCAGCCAAGATCGAGCGGGTTCAGGGTACTCTGGGGCCAACGTCCTGACTTTC. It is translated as CASSQDRAGSGYSGANVLTF.

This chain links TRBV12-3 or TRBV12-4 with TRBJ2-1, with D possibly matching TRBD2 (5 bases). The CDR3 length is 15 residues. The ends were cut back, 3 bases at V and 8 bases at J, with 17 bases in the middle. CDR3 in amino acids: CASSFQASFPHEQFF. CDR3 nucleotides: TGTGCCAGCAGTTTCCAGGCTAGCTTCCCGCATGAGCAGTTCTTC.

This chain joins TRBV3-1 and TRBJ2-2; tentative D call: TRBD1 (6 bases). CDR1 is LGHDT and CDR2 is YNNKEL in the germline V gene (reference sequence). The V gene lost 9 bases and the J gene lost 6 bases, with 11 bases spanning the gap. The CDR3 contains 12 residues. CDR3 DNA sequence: TGTGCCAGTTCCAGGGGCTCCGGGGAGCTGTTTTTT. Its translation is CASSRGSGELFF.

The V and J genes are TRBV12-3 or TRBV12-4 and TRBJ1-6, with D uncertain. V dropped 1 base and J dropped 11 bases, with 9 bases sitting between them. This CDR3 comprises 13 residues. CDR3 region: CASSLGSRTPLHF. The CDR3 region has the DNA TGTGCCAGCAGTTTAGGTAGCAGAACACCCCTCCACTTT.

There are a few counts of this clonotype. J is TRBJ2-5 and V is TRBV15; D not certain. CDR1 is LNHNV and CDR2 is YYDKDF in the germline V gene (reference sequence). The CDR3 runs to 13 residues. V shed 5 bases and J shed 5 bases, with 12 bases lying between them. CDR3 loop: CATSSSWKETQYF. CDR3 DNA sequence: TGTGCCACCAGCTCCTCCTGGAAGGAGACCCAGTACTTC.

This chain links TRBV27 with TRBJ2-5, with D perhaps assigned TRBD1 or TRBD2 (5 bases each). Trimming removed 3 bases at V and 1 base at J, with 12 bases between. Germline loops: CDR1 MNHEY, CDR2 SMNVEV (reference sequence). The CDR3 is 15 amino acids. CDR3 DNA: TGTGCCAGCAGTTTTGTTGCAGGGAGCCAAGAGACCCAGTACTTC. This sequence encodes CASSFVAGSQETQYF.

The CDR3 bases are TGCGCCAGCAGCTACCGGACAGCCTCGAGGTACGAGCAGTACTTC. It specifies CASSYRTASRYEQYF. The chain employs TRBV4-3 and TRBJ2-7, with D possibly being TRBD1 (6 bases). Germline V lookup: CDR1 LGHNA, CDR2 YSLEER. The CDR3 is 15 amino acids. Trimming stripped 5 bases from V and 4 bases from J, with 18 bases between.

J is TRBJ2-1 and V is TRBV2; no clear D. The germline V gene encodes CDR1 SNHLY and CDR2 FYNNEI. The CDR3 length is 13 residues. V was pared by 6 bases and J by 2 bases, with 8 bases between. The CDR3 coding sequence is TGTGCCAGCAGCAGGTCGACCTACAATGAGCAGTTCTTC. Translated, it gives CASSRSTYNEQFF.

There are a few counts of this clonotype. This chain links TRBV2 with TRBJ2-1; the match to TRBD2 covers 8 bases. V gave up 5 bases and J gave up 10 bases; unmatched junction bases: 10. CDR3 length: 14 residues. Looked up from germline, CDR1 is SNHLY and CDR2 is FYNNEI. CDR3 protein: CASSNIPGLGEQFF. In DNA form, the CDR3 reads TGTGCCAGCAGTAATATCCCGGGACTAGGGGAGCAGTTCTTC.

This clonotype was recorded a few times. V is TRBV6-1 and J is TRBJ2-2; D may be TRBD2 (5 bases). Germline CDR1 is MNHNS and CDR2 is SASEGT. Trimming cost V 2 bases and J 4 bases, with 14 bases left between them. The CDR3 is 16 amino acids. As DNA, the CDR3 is TGTGCCAGCAGTGAATTGTTGGGCCGGGGCACCGGGGAGCTGTTTTTT. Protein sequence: CASSELLGRGTGELFF.

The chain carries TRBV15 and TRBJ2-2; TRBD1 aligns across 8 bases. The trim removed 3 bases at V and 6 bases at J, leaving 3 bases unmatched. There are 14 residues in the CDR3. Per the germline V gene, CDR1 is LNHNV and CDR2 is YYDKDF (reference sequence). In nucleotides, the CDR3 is TGTGCCACCAGCAGGGACAGGGACTCCGGGGAGCTGTTTTTT. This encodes CATSRDRDSGELFF.

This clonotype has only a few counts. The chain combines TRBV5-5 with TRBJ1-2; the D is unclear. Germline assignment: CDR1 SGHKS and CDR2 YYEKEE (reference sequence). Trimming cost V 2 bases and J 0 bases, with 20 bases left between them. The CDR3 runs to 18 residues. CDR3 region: CASSFGLTATIANYGYTF. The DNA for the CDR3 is TGTGCCAGCAGCTTTGGCCTTACTGCAACTATAGCTAACTATGGCTACACCTTC.

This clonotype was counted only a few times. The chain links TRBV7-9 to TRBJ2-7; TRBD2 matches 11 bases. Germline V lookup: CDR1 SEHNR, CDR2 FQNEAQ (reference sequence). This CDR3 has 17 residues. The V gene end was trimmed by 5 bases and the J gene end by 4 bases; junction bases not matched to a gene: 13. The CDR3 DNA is TGTGCCAGCAGCCCCCAGACTAGCGGGATAAATCGTTACGAGCAGTACTTC. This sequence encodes CASSPQTSGINRYEQYF.

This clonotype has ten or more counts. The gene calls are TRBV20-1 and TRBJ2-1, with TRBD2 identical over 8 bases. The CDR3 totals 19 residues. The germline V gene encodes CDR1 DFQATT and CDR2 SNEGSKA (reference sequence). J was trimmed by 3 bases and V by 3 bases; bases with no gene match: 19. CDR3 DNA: TGCAGTGCTAGGATATCCCCATTTTCATTAGCGGGAATCTACAATGAGCAGTTCTTC. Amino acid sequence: CSARISPFSLAGIYNEQFF.

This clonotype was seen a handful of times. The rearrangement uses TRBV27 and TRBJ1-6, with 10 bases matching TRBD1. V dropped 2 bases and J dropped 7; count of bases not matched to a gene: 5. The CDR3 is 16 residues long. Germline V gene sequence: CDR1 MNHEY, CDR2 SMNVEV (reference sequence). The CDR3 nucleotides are TGTGCCAGCAGTTTAGCCGGGACAGGGGTGAATTCACCCCTCCACTTT. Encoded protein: CASSLAGTGVNSPLHF.

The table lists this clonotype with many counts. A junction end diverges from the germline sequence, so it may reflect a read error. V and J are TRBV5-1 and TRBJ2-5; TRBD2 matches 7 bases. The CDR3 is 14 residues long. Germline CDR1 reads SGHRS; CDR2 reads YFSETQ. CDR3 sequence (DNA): TGTGCCAGCAGCTTAACGGGAGGTCAAGAGACCCAGTACTTC. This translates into CASSLTGGQETQYF.

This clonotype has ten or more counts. DNA of the CDR3: TGCGCCAGCAGCTTGGGTCGGGAGAATGAAAAACTGTTTTTT. It codes for CASSLGRENEKLFF. This sequence joins TRBV5-1 and TRBJ1-4; D unresolved. From germline, CDR1 is SGHRS and CDR2 YFSETQ. The V gene lost 0 bases and the J gene lost 5 bases, with 8 bases spanning the gap. The CDR3 has 14 amino acids.

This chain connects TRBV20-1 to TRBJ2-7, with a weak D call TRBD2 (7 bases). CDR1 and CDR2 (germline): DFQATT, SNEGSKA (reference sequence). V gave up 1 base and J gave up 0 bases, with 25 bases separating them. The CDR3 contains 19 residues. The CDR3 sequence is CSARGGGAALMTSSYEQYF. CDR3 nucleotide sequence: TGCAGTGCTAGAGGAGGGGGGGCCGCCCTAATGACGAGCTCCTACGAGCAGTACTTC.

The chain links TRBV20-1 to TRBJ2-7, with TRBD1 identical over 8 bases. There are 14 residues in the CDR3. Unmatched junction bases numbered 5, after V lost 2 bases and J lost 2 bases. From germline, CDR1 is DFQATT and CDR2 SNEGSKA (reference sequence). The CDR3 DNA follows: TGCAGTGCTAGATCAAACAGGGGGGCCTACGAGCAGTACTTC. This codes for CSARSNRGAYEQYF.

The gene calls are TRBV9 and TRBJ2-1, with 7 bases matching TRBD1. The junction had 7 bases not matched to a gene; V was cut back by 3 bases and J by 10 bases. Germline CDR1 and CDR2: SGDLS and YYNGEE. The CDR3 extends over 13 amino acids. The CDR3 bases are TGTGCCAGCAGCGGAGAAACAGGGGTCGAGCAGTTCTTC. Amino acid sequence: CASSGETGVEQFF.

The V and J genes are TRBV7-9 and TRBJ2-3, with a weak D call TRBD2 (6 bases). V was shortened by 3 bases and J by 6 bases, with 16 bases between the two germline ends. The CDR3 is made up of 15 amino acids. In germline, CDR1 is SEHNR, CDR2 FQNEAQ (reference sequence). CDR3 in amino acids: CASSFDLTRADTQYF. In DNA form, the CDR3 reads TGTGCCAGCAGCTTTGACCTGACTAGAGCGGATACGCAGTATTTT.

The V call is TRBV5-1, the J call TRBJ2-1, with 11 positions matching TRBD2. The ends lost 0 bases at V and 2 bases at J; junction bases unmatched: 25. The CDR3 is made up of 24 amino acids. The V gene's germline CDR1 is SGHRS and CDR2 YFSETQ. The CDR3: CASSLDLWRAGSTFSGRAYNEQFF. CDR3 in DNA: TGCGCCAGCAGCTTGGACCTTTGGCGGGCCGGGTCAACTTTTAGCGGGAGGGCCTACAATGAGCAGTTCTTC.